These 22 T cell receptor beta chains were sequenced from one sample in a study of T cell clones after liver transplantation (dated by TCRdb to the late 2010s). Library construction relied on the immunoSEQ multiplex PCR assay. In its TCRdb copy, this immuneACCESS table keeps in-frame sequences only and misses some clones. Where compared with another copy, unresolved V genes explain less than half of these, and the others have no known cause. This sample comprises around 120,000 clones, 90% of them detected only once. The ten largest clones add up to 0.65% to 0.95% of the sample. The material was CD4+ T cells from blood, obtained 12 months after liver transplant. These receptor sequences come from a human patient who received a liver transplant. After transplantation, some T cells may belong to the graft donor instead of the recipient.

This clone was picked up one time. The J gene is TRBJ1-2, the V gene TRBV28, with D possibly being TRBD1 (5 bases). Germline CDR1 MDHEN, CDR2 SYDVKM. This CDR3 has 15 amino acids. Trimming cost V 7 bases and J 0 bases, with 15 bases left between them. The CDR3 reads CASIPGRNSNYGYTF. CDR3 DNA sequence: TGTGCCAGCATACCGGGACGGAATTCTAACTATGGCTACACCTTC.

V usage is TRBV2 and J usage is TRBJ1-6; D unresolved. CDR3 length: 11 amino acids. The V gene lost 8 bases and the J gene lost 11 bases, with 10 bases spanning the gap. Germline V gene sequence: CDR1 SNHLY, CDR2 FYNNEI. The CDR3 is CASRILTPLHF. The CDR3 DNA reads TGTGCCAGCCGAATTTTGACACCCCTCCACTTT.

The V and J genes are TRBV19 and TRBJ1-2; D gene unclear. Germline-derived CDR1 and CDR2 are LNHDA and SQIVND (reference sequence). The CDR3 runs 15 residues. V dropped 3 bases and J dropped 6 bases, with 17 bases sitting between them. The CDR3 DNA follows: TGTGCCAGTAGTATGGGAGCAGGTACGTGGGATGGCTACACCTTC. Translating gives CASSMGAGTWDGYTF.

This CDR3 is CAWSVWGTDEQYF. For the CDR3, the DNA is TGTGCCTGGAGCGTTTGGGGGACTGACGAGCAGTACTTC. The gene calls are TRBV30 and TRBJ2-7, with D possibly matching TRBD2 (6 bases). Trimming stripped 3 bases from V and 5 bases from J, with 14 bases between. CDR1 GTSNPN and CDR2 SVGIG come from the germline V gene (reference sequence). The CDR3 runs to 13 residues. Full variable domain (outside the CDR3, taken from reference TRBV30 and TRBJ2-7): SQTIHQWPATLVQPVGSPLSLECTVEGTSNPNLYWYRQAAGRGLQLLFYSVGIGQISSEVPQNLSASRPQDRQFILSSKKLLLSDSGFYLCAWSVWGTDEQYFGPGTRLTVT.

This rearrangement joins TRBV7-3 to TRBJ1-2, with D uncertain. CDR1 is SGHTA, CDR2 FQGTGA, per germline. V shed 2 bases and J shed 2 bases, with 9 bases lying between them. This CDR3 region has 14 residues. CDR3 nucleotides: TGTGCCAGCAGCTTAGTTCCGGGAAACTATGGCTACACCTTC. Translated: CASSLVPGNYGYTF. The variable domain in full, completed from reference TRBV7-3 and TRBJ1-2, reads GAGVSQTPSNKVTEKGKYVELRCDPISGHTALYWYRQSLGQGPEFLIYFQGTGAADDSGLPNDRFFAVRPEGSVSTLKIQRTERGDSAVYLCASSLVPGNYGYTFGSGTRLTVV.

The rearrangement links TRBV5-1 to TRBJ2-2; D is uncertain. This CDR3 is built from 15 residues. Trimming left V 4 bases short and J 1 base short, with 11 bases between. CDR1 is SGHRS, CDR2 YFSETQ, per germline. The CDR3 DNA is TGCGCCAGCAGCACCGGAGACCGGAACACCGGGGAGCTGTTTTTT. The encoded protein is CASSTGDRNTGELFF.

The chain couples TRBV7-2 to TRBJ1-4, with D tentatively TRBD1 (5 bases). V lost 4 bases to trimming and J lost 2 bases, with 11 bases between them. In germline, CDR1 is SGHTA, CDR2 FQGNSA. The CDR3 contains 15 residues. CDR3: CASSSGGTTNEKLFF. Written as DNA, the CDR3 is TGTGCCAGCAGCTCAGGCGGGACGACTAATGAAAAACTGTTTTTT.

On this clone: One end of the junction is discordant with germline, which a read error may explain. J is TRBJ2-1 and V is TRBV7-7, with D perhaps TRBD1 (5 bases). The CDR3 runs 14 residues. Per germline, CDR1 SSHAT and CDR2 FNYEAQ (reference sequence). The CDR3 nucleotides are TGTGCTAGCAGCTTAACGGCAGGGCGGAATGAGCAGTTCTTC. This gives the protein CASSLTAGRNEQFF.

CDR3 loop: CASSSGQGADTQYF. CDR3 DNA sequence: TGTGCCAGCAGCTCCGGACAGGGCGCAGATACGCAGTATTTT. The V gene is TRBV7-2, the J gene TRBJ2-3; 8 bases line up with TRBD1. The junction had 4 bases not matched to a gene; V was cut back by 4 bases and J by 4 bases. The germline V gene encodes CDR1 SGHTA and CDR2 FQGNSA. The CDR3 consists of 14 residues.

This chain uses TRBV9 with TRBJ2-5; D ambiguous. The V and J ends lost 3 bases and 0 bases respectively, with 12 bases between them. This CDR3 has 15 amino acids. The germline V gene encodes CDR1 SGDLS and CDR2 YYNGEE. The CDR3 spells CASSAWKGNQETQYF. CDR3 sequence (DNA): TGTGCCAGCAGCGCGTGGAAAGGCAACCAAGAGACCCAGTACTTC.

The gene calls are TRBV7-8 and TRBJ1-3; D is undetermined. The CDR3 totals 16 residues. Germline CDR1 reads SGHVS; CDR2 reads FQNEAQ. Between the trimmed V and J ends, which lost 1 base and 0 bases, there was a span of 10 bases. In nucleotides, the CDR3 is TGTGCCAGCAGCTTAGTTCTGAGTAGCTCTGGAAACACCATATATTTT. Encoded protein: CASSLVLSSSGNTIYF.

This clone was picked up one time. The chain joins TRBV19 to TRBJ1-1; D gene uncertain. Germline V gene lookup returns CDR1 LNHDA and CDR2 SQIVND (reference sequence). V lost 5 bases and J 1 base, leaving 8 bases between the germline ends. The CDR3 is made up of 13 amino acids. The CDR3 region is CASSEAANTEAFF. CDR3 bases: TGTGCCAGTAGTGAGGCTGCGAACACTGAAGCTTTCTTT.

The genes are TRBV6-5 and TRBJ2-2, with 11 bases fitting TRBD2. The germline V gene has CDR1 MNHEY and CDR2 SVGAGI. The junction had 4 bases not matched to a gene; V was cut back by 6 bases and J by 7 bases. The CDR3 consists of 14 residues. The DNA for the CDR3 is TGTGCCAGCAGAAGGGGACTAGCGGTCGGGGAGCTGTTTTTT. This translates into CASRRGLAVGELFF.

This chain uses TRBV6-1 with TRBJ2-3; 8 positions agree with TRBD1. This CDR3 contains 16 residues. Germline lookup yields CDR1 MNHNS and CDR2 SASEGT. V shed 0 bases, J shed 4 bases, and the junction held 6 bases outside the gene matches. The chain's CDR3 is CASSEAPRQGPDTQYF. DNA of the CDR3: TGTGCCAGCAGTGAAGCCCCTAGACAGGGGCCAGATACGCAGTATTTT.

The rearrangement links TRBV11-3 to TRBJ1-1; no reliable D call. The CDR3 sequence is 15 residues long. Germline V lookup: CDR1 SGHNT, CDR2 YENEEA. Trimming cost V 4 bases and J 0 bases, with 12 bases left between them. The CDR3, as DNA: TGTGCCAGCAGCTCCCTCGCTCATGTGAACACTGAAGCTTTCTTT. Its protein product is CASSSLAHVNTEAFF.

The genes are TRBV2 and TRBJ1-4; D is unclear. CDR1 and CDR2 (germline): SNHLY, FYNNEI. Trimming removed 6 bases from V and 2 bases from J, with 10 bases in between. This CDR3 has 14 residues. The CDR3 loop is CASRFGSTNEKLFF. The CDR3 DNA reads TGTGCCAGCAGGTTCGGGAGCACTAATGAAAAACTGTTTTTT.

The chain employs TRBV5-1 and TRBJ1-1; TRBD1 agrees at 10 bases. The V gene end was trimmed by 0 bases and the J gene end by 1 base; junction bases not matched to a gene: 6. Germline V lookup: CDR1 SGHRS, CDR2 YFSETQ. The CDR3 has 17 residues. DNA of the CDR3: TGCGCCAGCAGCTTGGTGCGGACAGGGGGAGAGAACACTGAAGCTTTCTTT. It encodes CASSLVRTGGENTEAFF.

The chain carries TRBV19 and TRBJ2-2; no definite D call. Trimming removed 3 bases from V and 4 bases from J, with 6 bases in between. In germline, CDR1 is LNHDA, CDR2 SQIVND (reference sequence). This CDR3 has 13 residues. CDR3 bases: TGTGCCAGTAGTATCGACCCCACCGGGGAGCTGTTTTTT. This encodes CASSIDPTGELFF.

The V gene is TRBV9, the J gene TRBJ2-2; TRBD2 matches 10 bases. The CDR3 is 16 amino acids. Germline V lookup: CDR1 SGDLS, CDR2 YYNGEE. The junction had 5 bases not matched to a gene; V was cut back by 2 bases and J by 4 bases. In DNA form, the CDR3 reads TGTGCCAGCAGCGTTAGCGGGAGGTCGTCCACCGGGGAGCTGTTTTTT. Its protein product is CASSVSGRSSTGELFF. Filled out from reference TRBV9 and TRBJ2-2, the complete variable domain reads DSGVTQTPKHLITATGQRVTLRCSPRSGDLSVYWYQQSLDQGLQFLIQYYNGEERAKGNILERFSAQQFPDLHSELNLSSLELGDSALYFCASSVSGRSSTGELFFGEGSRLTVL.

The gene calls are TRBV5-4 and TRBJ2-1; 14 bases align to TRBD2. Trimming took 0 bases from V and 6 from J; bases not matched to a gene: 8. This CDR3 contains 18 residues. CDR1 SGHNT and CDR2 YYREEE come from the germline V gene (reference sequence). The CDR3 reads CASSLVGTSGRRGNEQFF. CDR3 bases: TGTGCCAGCAGCTTGGTTGGGACTAGCGGGAGAAGGGGCAATGAGCAGTTCTTC.

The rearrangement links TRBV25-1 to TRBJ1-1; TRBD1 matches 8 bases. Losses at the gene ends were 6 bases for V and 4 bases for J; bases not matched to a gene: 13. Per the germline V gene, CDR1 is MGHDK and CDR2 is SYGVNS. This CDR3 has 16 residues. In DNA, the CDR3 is TGTGCCAGCAGGCCGATTACAGGGGGAGGAATCACTGAAGCTTTCTTT. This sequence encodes CASRPITGGGITEAFF.

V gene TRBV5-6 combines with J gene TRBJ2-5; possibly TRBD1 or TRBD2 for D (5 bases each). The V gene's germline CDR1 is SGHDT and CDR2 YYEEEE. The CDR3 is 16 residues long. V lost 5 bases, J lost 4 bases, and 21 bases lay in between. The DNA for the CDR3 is TGTGCCAGCAGTCCTAGCCCACGGGGCGGTGGAGAGACCCAGTACTTC. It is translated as CASSPSPRGGGETQYF.